These 31 T cell receptor beta chains originate from one sample sequenced in a study of T-cell reconstitution after alpha-beta-depleted transplantation in children. During its preparation, the TCRbeta library received unique molecular identifiers. TCRdb analysed the PCR reads with MiXCR anew, one entry per CDR3 protein. The sample gives some 250,000 distinct CDR3 sequences, around 11% of which show up once; around 2.8% is in the top ten. The sample in question was PBMCs from the stem cell graft donor, obtained from the stem cell graft. The receptor set was obtained from a human donor who donated a stem cell graft to a child with acute lymphoblastic leukemia.

This clonotype was seen repeatedly, ten times or more. The V and J genes are TRBV5-5 and TRBJ2-7; the match to TRBD1 covers 12 bases. V shed 3 bases and J 7 bases; nucleotides not matched to a gene: 5. There are 14 residues in the CDR3. Per germline, CDR1 SGHKS and CDR2 YYEKEE (reference sequence). CDR3 in DNA: TGTGCCAGCAGCTGGGACAGGGGGCTGGGGGAGCAGTACTTC. It encodes CASSWDRGLGEQYF.

This clonotype has a count of ten or more. This chain joins TRBV19 and TRBJ1-5; no firm D call. The CDR3 extends over 14 amino acids. V was clipped by 4 bases and J by 2 bases, with 9 bases between them. Germline lookup yields CDR1 LNHDA and CDR2 SQIVND (reference sequence). The CDR3 nucleotides are TGTGCCAGTAGTAGCCAAGAGGGCAATCAGCCCCAGCATTTT. This sequence encodes CASSSQEGNQPQHF.

About this clonotype itself: Since a much larger clone is just one base distant, this may be a read error. The chain couples TRBV4-3 to TRBJ2-2, with D unclear. Germline loops: CDR1 LGHNA, CDR2 YSLEER. V gave up 9 bases and J gave up 6 bases, with 17 bases separating them. The CDR3 is 14 residues long. This chain's CDR3 is CARSYRAPPGELFF. The CDR3 bases are TGCGCCAGAAGCTACCGGGCCCCCCCCGGGGAGCTGTTTTTT.

In the case of this clonotype: With a much larger clone just one base away, this may be a read error. V usage is TRBV5-1 and J usage is TRBJ1-2; no clear D gene. The CDR3 runs to 13 residues. Germline V gene lookup returns CDR1 SGHRS and CDR2 YFSETQ. V lost 4 bases and J 4 bases, leaving 11 bases between the germline ends. In DNA form, the CDR3 reads TGCGCCAGCAGCCGGACGGATAGCTATGGCTACACCTTC. Amino acid sequence: CASSRTDSYGYTF.

This clonotype was recorded a few times. The chain uses TRBV20-1 and TRBJ1-5; the D gene is possibly TRBD1 (5 bases). Germline CDR1 DFQATT, CDR2 SNEGSKA (reference sequence). This CDR3 contains 14 residues. Trimming left V 0 bases short and J 11 bases short, with 17 bases between. The CDR3 nucleotides read TGCAGTGCTAGAGATCTAAAGAGGGACCCGACCCAGCATTTT. Protein product: CSARDLKRDPTQHF.

This clonotype was observed many times. This sequence joins TRBV20-1 and TRBJ1-5, with D hard to call. The CDR3 length is 13 residues. Germline V gene lookup returns CDR1 DFQATT and CDR2 SNEGSKA (reference sequence). The V and J ends lost 0 bases and 1 base respectively, with 4 bases between them. CDR3: CSARDGSNQPQHF. The CDR3 DNA sequence: TGCAGTGCTAGAGACGGGAGCAATCAGCCCCAGCATTTT.

This clonotype was counted many times. The chain is built from TRBV20-1 and TRBJ2-1, with D tentatively TRBD2 (6 bases). The CDR3 has 14 residues. From germline, CDR1 is DFQATT and CDR2 SNEGSKA (reference sequence). The V and J ends lost 1 base and 10 bases respectively, with 17 bases between them. CDR3 coding DNA: TGCAGTGCTAGAGGAGGAGGGCTTGGGTTGGAGCAGTTCTTC. It yields the protein CSARGGGLGLEQFF.

This clonotype was found many times. The chain joins TRBV12-3 or TRBV12-4 to TRBJ2-1; D is undetermined. Trimming removed 4 bases from V and 0 bases from J, with 13 bases in between. The CDR3 totals 16 residues. The CDR3, as DNA: TGTGCCAGCAGTTCCCATCAGTCGAGCTCCTACAATGAGCAGTTCTTC. Amino acid sequence: CASSSHQSSSYNEQFF.

This clonotype has a count of ten or more. The chain joins TRBV5-1 to TRBJ2-3; D remains ambiguous. From germline, CDR1 is SGHRS and CDR2 YFSETQ. V gave up 0 bases and J gave up 4 bases, with 15 bases separating them. CDR3 length: 16 amino acids. The CDR3 loop reads CASSLGPPSGADTQYF. Here the CDR3 DNA reads TGCGCCAGCAGCTTGGGACCTCCGAGTGGTGCAGATACGCAGTATTTT. Supplemented by reference TRBV5-1 and TRBJ2-3, the full variable domain reads KAGVTQTPRYLIKTRGQQVTLSCSPISGHRSVSWYQQTPGQGLQFLFEYFSETQRNKGNFPGRFSGRQFSNSRSEMNVSTLELGDSALYLCASSLGPPSGADTQYFGPGTRLTVL.

This clonotype showed up many times. This chain links TRBV5-1 with TRBJ2-7; 8 bases are shared with TRBD2. The CDR3 is made up of 14 amino acids. The V gene end was trimmed by 0 bases and the J gene end by 6 bases; junction bases not matched to a gene: 5. Germline CDR1 SGHRS, CDR2 YFSETQ. This CDR3 is CASSLEAGVVEQYF. CDR3 nucleotides: TGCGCCAGCAGCTTGGAAGCGGGAGTGGTCGAGCAGTACTTC.

This clonotype was detected ten times or more. This CDR3 reads CASSWDSANYGYTF. The CDR3 coding sequence is TGTGCCAGCAGTTGGGACTCAGCTAACTATGGCTACACCTTC. The chain joins TRBV6-5 to TRBJ1-2, with a weak D call TRBD1 (5 bases). CDR3 length: 14 amino acids. Trimming took off 4 bases at V and 0 bases at J, with 9 bases between the two ends. Germline values: CDR1 MNHEY, CDR2 SVGAGI.

There are many counts of this clonotype. This chain connects TRBV7-9 to TRBJ2-5; no clear D gene. The CDR3 runs to 12 residues. Trimming shortened V by 2 bases and J by 4 bases, and 5 bases separated the two germline ends. Germline lookup yields CDR1 SEHNR and CDR2 FQNEAQ (reference sequence). CDR3 sequence reads: CASSLNAETQYF. The CDR3 DNA reads TGTGCCAGCAGCTTAAATGCAGAGACCCAGTACTTC.

Comment on this clonotype: This CDR3 is missing its conserved last phenylalanine or tryptophan, likely due to a read error. The V and J genes are TRBV7-2 and TRBJ2-7; 7 nucleotides line up with TRBD1. Trimming at V came to 3 bases and at J to 2 bases, leaving 1 base not matched to a gene. Germline CDR1 SGHTA, CDR2 FQGNSA. The CDR3 consists of 13 residues. The CDR3 here is CASSFRGTYEQYL. For the CDR3, the DNA is TGTGCCAGCAGCTTCAGGGGGACCTACGAGCAGTACTTA.

This clonotype was counted ten times or more. J is TRBJ2-7 and V is TRBV29-1; no firm D call. Per the germline V gene, CDR1 is SQVTM and CDR2 is ANQGSEA. V dropped 1 base and J dropped 0 bases, with 4 bases sitting between them. The CDR3 is 12 residues long. CDR3 coding DNA: TGCAGCGTTGAAGTGGCCTCCTACGAGCAGTACTTC. Protein sequence: CSVEVASYEQYF.

This clonotype was counted many times. This chain links TRBV6-2 or TRBV6-3 with TRBJ1-1; the match to TRBD1 covers 7 bases. Germline assignment: CDR1 MNHEY and CDR2 SVGEGT. V lost 0 bases, J lost 4 bases, and 5 bases stayed unmatched. The CDR3 is 15 amino acids. CDR3 amino acids: CASSYSDRPFTEAFF. CDR3 bases: TGTGCCAGCAGTTACTCGGACAGGCCGTTCACTGAAGCTTTCTTT.

The sample holds many counts of this clonotype. The chain links TRBV5-4 to TRBJ2-7, with D maybe TRBD1 (6 bases). The germline V gene encodes CDR1 SGHNT and CDR2 YYREEE (reference sequence). The CDR3 consists of 15 residues. V lost 4 bases and J 0 bases, leaving 14 bases between the germline ends. The CDR3 sequence is CASSNADSNSYEQYF. CDR3 DNA sequence: TGTGCCAGCAGCAATGCGGACAGTAACTCCTACGAGCAGTACTTC.

This clonotype was counted ten times or more. The J gene is TRBJ2-3, the V gene TRBV15; a weak D match, TRBD1 (6 bases). The V gene's germline CDR1 is LNHNV and CDR2 YYDKDF (reference sequence). V gave up 5 bases and J gave up 3 bases, with 15 bases separating them. This CDR3 has 15 amino acids. CDR3 bases: TGTGCCACCAGCCGGGGACACCACCGGACAGATACGCAGTATTTT. It yields the protein CATSRGHHRTDTQYF.

In its sample, this clonotype was seen a few times. The J gene is TRBJ1-2, the V gene TRBV7-2; possible D gene TRBD1, 6 bases. The CDR3 length is 15 residues. Germline CDR1 is SGHTA and CDR2 is FQGNSA. The V gene lost 5 bases and the J gene lost 8 bases, with 21 bases spanning the gap. The DNA for the CDR3 is TGTGCCAGCAGCGTCCCGAAAGGACAGTTAGGGGGCTACACCTTC. Its translation: CASSVPKGQLGGYTF.

In this sample, this clonotype turned up a few times. The gene calls are TRBV7-9 and TRBJ1-1; 9 nucleotides align to TRBD1. The CDR3 contains 14 residues. Unmatched junction bases numbered 4, after V lost 5 bases and J lost 3 bases. Germline loops: CDR1 SEHNR, CDR2 FQNEAQ (reference sequence). The CDR3, as DNA: TGTGCCAGCAGCGGATGGACAGGGGACACTGAAGCTTTCTTT. Its protein product is CASSGWTGDTEAFF.

This clonotype has at least ten counts. This chain connects TRBV20-1 to TRBJ2-3; perhaps D is TRBD1 or TRBD2 (5 bases each). Trimming took off 6 bases at V and 1 base at J, with 17 bases between the two ends. Germline V gene sequence: CDR1 DFQATT, CDR2 SNEGSKA (reference sequence). CDR3 length equals 15 residues. The CDR3 reads CSAPSAMGGTDTQYF. The CDR3 nucleotides are TGCAGTGCCCCGAGCGCTATGGGGGGCACAGATACGCAGTATTTT.

At least ten counts were recorded for this clonotype. The chain carries TRBV5-1 and TRBJ1-1; unclear D gene. Germline V CDR1 and CDR2: SGHRS, YFSETQ. Trimming pared 7 bases from V and 4 bases from J, leaving 14 bases between. The CDR3 length is 13 residues. CDR3 DNA sequence: TGCGCCAGCCACCCCCCAAGTACCACTGAAGCTTTCTTT. It codes for CASHPPSTTEAFF.

V is TRBV7-2 and J is TRBJ1-5; D not certain. This CDR3 comprises 14 residues. Germline V CDR1 and CDR2: SGHTA, FQGNSA. Deletions cut 1 base from V and 3 bases from J, with 7 bases between. DNA for the CDR3: TGTGCCAGCAGCTTAGGGCCAATCAATCAGCCCCAGCATTTT. Translation gives CASSLGPINQPQHF.

In this sample, this clonotype turned up many times. The chain couples TRBV7-2 to TRBJ2-3; D remains ambiguous. This CDR3 spans 13 amino acids. Deletions cut 5 bases from V and 2 bases from J, with 8 bases between. Germline CDR1 reads SGHTA; CDR2 reads FQGNSA. In DNA form, the CDR3 reads TGTGCCAGCAGCCCGCAGATCACAGATACGCAGTATTTT. Residues: CASSPQITDTQYF.

The chain joins TRBV30 to TRBJ2-7; D gene unclear. V was cut by 3 bases and J by 3 bases, with 6 bases left in between. This CDR3 contains 11 residues. Germline lookup yields CDR1 GTSNPN and CDR2 SVGIG (reference sequence). CDR3 sequence: CAWRDHYEQYF. The CDR3 nucleotides are TGTGCCTGGAGGGACCACTACGAGCAGTACTTC.

This clonotype was counted many times. The CDR3 DNA sequence: TGTGCCAGCAGCTCACCCGTAGCGGGAGGGGCACGGCGAAACATTCAGTACTTC. Protein sequence: CASSSPVAGGARRNIQYF. This chain uses TRBV11-1 with TRBJ2-4; 11 bases match TRBD2. V lost 4 bases, J lost 6 bases, and 14 bases stayed unmatched. Per germline, CDR1 SGHAT and CDR2 FQDESV (reference sequence). The CDR3 runs to 18 residues.

This clonotype was seen ten or more times. The rearrangement uses TRBV7-9 and TRBJ1-1, with unresolved D. Germline loops: CDR1 SEHNR, CDR2 FQNEAQ (reference sequence). Trimming cost V 5 bases and J 1 base, with 11 bases left between them. This CDR3 contains 14 residues. CDR3 sequence (DNA): TGTGCCAGCAGCCGGGTCAATGGGAACACTGAAGCTTTCTTT. It specifies CASSRVNGNTEAFF.

This clonotype was seen many times. The chain links TRBV6-1 to TRBJ2-5; 8 nucleotides line up with TRBD1. CDR1 is MNHNS and CDR2 is SASEGT in the germline V gene. The ends lost 8 bases at V and 7 bases at J; junction bases unmatched: 9. The CDR3 covers 13 residues. The CDR3 coding sequence is TGTGCCAGCGGAAGGACAGGGCGGGGGACCCAGTACTTC. Its protein product is CASGRTGRGTQYF.

This chain links TRBV6-5 with TRBJ2-3, with a possible D match to TRBD2 (5 bases). Trimming removed 2 bases at V and 3 bases at J, with 18 bases between. Germline V lookup: CDR1 MNHEY, CDR2 SVGAGI. The CDR3 is made up of 17 amino acids. The CDR3, as DNA: TGTGCCAGCAGTTACCTAACGACCCGAGGGCGGACAGATACGCAGTATTTT. This gives the protein CASSYLTTRGRTDTQYF.

This clonotype has only a few counts. The V gene is TRBV30, the J gene TRBJ2-5, with 7 bases that match TRBD1. This CDR3 spans 16 amino acids. The junction had 10 bases not matched to a gene; V was cut back by 1 base and J by 2 bases. CDR1 is GTSNPN and CDR2 is SVGIG in the germline V gene (reference sequence). The CDR3 loop is CAWSAPFRDSQETQYF. CDR3 bases: TGTGCCTGGAGTGCACCCTTCCGGGACAGTCAAGAGACCCAGTACTTC.

The V and J genes are TRBV7-9 and TRBJ1-2; 9 bases are shared with TRBD1. This CDR3 has 15 amino acids. Germline V gene sequence: CDR1 SEHNR, CDR2 FQNEAQ (reference sequence). The ends lost 5 bases at V and 0 bases at J; junction bases unmatched: 4. Here the CDR3 DNA reads TGTGCCAGCAGCGGCCGGGACAGGGCTAACTATGGCTACACCTTC. As protein: CASSGRDRANYGYTF.

The rearrangement uses TRBV20-1 and TRBJ2-1; the D is unclear. Germline values: CDR1 DFQATT, CDR2 SNEGSKA (reference sequence). The CDR3 has 12 amino acids. Trimming removed 4 bases from V and 10 bases from J, with 14 bases in between. CDR3 in DNA: TGCAGTGCTACAGATACGACTTCGGAGCAGTTCTTC. Translated: CSATDTTSEQFF.